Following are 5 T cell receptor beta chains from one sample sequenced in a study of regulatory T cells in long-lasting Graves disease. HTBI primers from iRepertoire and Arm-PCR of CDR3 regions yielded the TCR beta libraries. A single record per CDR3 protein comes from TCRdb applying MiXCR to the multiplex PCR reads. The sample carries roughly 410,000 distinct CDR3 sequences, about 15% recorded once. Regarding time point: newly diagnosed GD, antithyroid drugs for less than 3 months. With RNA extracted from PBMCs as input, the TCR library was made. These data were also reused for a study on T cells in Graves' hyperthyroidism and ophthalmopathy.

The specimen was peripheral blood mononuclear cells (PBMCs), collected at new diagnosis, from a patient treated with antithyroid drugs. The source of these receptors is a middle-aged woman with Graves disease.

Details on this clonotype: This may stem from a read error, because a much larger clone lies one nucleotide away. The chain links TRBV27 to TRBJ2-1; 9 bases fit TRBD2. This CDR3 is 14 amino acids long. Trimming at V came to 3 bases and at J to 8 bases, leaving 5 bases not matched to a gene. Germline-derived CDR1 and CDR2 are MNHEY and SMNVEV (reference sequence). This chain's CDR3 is CASSFGGRAHEQFF. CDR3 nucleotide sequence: TGTGCCAGCAGTTTTGGCGGGAGGGCCCATGAGCAGTTCTTC.

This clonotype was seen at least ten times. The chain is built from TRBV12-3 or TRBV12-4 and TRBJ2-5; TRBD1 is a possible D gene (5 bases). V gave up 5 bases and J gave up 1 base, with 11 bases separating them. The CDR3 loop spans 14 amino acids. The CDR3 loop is CASSLRRVQETQYF. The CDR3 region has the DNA TGTGCCAGCAGTCTCCGCAGGGTCCAAGAGACCCAGTACTTC.

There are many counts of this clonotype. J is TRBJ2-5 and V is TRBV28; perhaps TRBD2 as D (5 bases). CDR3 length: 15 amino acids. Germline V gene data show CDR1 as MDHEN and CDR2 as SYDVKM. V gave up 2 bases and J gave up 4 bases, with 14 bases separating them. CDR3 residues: CASSLRWASRETQYF. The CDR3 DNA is TGTGCCAGCAGTTTACGATGGGCTAGCCGAGAGACCCAGTACTTC.

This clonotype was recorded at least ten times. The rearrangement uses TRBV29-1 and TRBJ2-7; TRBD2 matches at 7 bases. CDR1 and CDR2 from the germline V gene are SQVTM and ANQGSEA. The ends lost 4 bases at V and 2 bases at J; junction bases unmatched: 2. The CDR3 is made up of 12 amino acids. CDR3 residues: CSVAGLAYEQYF. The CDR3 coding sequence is TGCAGCGTTGCCGGACTAGCCTACGAGCAGTACTTC.

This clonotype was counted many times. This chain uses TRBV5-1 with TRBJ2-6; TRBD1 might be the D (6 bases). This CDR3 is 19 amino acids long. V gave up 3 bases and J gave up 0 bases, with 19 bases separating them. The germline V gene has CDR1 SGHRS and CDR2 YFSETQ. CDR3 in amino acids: CASSWSTGPLDSGANVLTF. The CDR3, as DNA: TGCGCCAGCAGCTGGAGTACAGGGCCTCTAGACTCTGGGGCCAACGTCCTGACTTTC.